These 21 T cell receptor beta chains were sequenced from one sample in a study of monozygotic twins with inflammatory bowel disease. TCRdb reanalyzed the 5' RACE reads, giving one entry per CDR3 protein sequence and no DNA. Its table records about 450,000 distinct CDR3 sequences. Sequencing was performed on blood. The receptor set was obtained from a human donor with ulcerative colitis or Crohn's disease, or a healthy co-twin of an affected twin (not recorded which).

The gene calls are TRBV5-1 and TRBJ1-4. The CDR3 sequence is 14 residues long. Germline loops: CDR1 SGHRS, CDR2 YFSETQ. The CDR3 loop reads CASSLSTGNEKLFF.

The V gene is TRBV7-2, the J gene TRBJ1-2. CDR1 and CDR2 from the germline V gene are SGHTA and FQGNSA. The CDR3 covers 13 residues. This CDR3 reads CASSLAGIYGYTF.

This chain's CDR3 is CASSMDRVYGYTF. V gene TRBV19 combines with J gene TRBJ1-2; TCRdb designates TRBD1, a call that cannot be tested without DNA. The CDR3 has 13 residues. Per the germline V gene, CDR1 is LNHDA and CDR2 is SQIVND (reference sequence).

V usage is TRBV20-1 and J usage is TRBJ2-7; TCRdb indicates TRBD1, and absent DNA this call remains unverified. Looked up from germline, CDR1 is DFQATT and CDR2 is SNEGSKA (reference sequence). This CDR3 region has 12 residues. The CDR3 loop is CSAPAADNEQYF.

The V call is TRBV15, the J call TRBJ2-7; the TCRdb call, TRBD1, lacks DNA for checking. The germline gives CDR1 LNHNV, CDR2 YYDKDF (reference sequence). This CDR3 comprises 15 residues. CDR3 in amino acids: CATSRGDRTSYEQYF.

J is TRBJ1-3 and V is TRBV5-1; TCRdb's D call of TRBD1 is untestable without DNA. The germline CDR1 and CDR2 sequences are SGHRS and YFSETQ. The CDR3 loop spans 14 amino acids. The CDR3 sequence: CASRPTGDGNTIYF.

The gene calls are TRBV6-5 and TRBJ2-7; the D call of TRBD1 rests on TCRdb alone, since no DNA is present to check it. CDR1 is MNHEY, CDR2 SVGAGI, per germline. The CDR3 has 13 residues. Here the CDR3 reads CASSYSTGTEQYF.

The gene calls are TRBV10-3 and TRBJ2-1. CDR1 ENHRY and CDR2 SYGVKD come from the germline V gene. The CDR3 covers 14 residues. CDR3 sequence reads: CATRDGSSYNEQFF.

V usage is TRBV14 and J usage is TRBJ2-7; the TCRdb call, TRBD2, lacks DNA for checking. The CDR3 extends over 16 amino acids. From germline, CDR1 is SGHDN and CDR2 FVKESK. This chain's CDR3 is CASSQVGGQGAYEQYF.

The genes are TRBV5-1 and TRBJ2-7; TCRdb's D gene call, TRBD2, goes unchecked for lack of DNA. The CDR3 has 16 amino acids. CDR1 and CDR2 (germline): SGHRS, YFSETQ. The CDR3: CASGLAGSGSLHEQYF.

This chain joins TRBV20-1 and TRBJ2-1; TCRdb lists TRBD2, though no DNA is available to test this call. The CDR3 is made up of 16 amino acids. Germline values: CDR1 DFQATT, CDR2 SNEGSKA (reference sequence). CDR3 loop: CSASSGGANAYNEQFF.

J is TRBJ1-1 and V is TRBV14. Germline V CDR1 and CDR2: SGHDN, FVKESK. CDR3 length: 14 amino acids. This chain's CDR3 is CASSPNSGGTEAFF.

The rearrangement joins TRBV12-3 or TRBV12-4 to TRBJ2-2; there is no DNA to check the TCRdb D call of TRBD2. There are 17 residues in the CDR3. CDR3 protein: CASSLVSGGPNTGELFF.

This rearrangement joins TRBV20-1 to TRBJ2-1; TCRdb gives TRBD2 as the D gene, but with no DNA this cannot be confirmed. The CDR3 consists of 14 residues. In germline, CDR1 is DFQATT, CDR2 SNEGSKA (reference sequence). CDR3: CSARVEGRYNEQFF.

The rearrangement joins TRBV20-1 to TRBJ1-2. Looked up from germline, CDR1 is DFQATT and CDR2 is SNEGSKA (reference sequence). This CDR3 contains 15 residues. The CDR3 spells CSAREGGQGSYGYTF.

This sequence joins TRBV6-5 and TRBJ2-6. The germline V gene has CDR1 MNHEY and CDR2 SVGAGI. CDR3 size: 16 residues. CDR3 sequence: CASSYRRSSGANVLTF.

This sequence joins TRBV4-1 and TRBJ2-3; the TCRdb call, TRBD2, lacks DNA for checking. This CDR3 has 14 residues. CDR1 and CDR2 (germline): MGHRA, YSYEKL. The CDR3 here is CASSQVDSRDTQYF.

The chain combines TRBV12-3 or TRBV12-4 with TRBJ1-5. This CDR3 comprises 13 residues. Here the CDR3 reads CASSLRYNQPQHF.

V is TRBV20-1 and J is TRBJ2-7; absent DNA, TCRdb's TRBD2 call cannot be checked. This CDR3 has 15 amino acids. Per the germline V gene, CDR1 is DFQATT and CDR2 is SNEGSKA (reference sequence). The CDR3 spells CSARLAGTSSYEQYF.

The chain employs TRBV29-1 and TRBJ2-3; TCRdb picks TRBD2, but there is no DNA to check that call. Germline V gene lookup returns CDR1 SQVTM and CDR2 ANQGSEA. The length of the CDR3 is 16 residues. The CDR3 region is CSVLGTSGRGTDTQYF.

The chain uses TRBV5-1 and TRBJ2-5. Germline V CDR1 and CDR2: SGHRS, YFSETQ. The CDR3 loop spans 13 amino acids. CDR3 residues: CASSLAPGETQYF.